Many counts were recorded for the clone carrying this T cell receptor beta chain. The data stem from a study of T cells after yellow fever vaccination. The CDR3 spans 11 residues. V gave up 4 bases and J gave up 7 bases, with 7 bases separating them. In germline, CDR1 is SGDLS, CDR2 YYNGEE. A process of 5'RACE template switching, which added a universal primer site and UMIs, was used to make TCR cDNA. TCRdb reanalysed the 5' RACE reads using MiXCR and keeps one entry per CDR3 protein. Among roughly 150,000 distinct CDR3 sequences listed, 6% to 7.5% were seen once. The sample in question was CD4+ T cells sorted from PBMCs, obtained around 5 days after the first yellow fever vaccination. The V and J genes are TRBV9 and TRBJ2-3; D is unresolved. The source of this sequence is a man between 18 and 29 years old who received the YFV17D yellow fever vaccine. The CDR3 DNA follows: TGTGCCAGCAGCCGCGAACATACGCAGTATTTT. Translation: CASSREHTQYF.